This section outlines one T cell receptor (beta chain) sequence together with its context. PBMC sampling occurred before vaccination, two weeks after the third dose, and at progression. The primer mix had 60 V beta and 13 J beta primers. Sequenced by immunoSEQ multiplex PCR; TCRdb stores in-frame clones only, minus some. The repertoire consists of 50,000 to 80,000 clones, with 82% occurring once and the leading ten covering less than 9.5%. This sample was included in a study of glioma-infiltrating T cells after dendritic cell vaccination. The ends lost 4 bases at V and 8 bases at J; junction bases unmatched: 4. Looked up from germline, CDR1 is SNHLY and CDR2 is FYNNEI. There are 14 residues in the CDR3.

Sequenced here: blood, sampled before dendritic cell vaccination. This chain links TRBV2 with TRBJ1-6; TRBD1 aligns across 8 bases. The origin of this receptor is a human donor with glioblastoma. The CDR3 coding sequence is TGTGCCAGCAGTGCCGGGACAGGCTATTCACCCCTCCACTTT. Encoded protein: CASSAGTGYSPLHF.